This T cell receptor (beta chain) was sequenced during a study of cytotoxic CD8 clonotypes in ibrutinib-treated CLL. Overall study results and limits: Ibrutinib response saw clonality rise, and progression saw it return toward baseline. Clonality correlated strongly with circulating CD8+ T cells and exceeded age-matched healthy donors at baseline. Treatment left the uncommon public clonotypes either contracted or stable in frequency. The times at which samples were taken varied between sustained-remission and progressing patients.

CDR1 and CDR2 (germline): MNHEY, SMNVEV (reference sequence). The J segment lost 4 bases and the V segment lost 5 bases, leaving 2 bases of the junction unmatched. This CDR3 contains 13 residues. The method was immunoSEQ multiplex PCR; TCRdb's version includes in-frame clones alone and lacks a portion of them. The repertoire holds tens of thousands of clones, more than 65% seen once, with roughly 51% in the top ten. Regarding this clone: What it binds is not known.

The genes are TRBV27 and TRBJ2-5; 9 nucleotides align to TRBD2. The source material was PBMCs, sampled after 24 months of ibrutinib treatment. The sequence was obtained from a human donor with chronic lymphocytic leukemia. CDR3 nucleotide sequence: TGTGCCAGCAGTCCGGGACTAGCAGAGACCCAGTACTTC. Translated, it gives CASSPGLAETQYF.